The 20 T cell receptor beta chains in this list originate from one sample, sequenced in a study of CD8 T cell repertoires and HIV-1 epitope variants. Profiling relied on immunoSEQ multiplex PCR, and the TCRdb table lists in-frame clones only, not all of them. This table has several thousand clones, approximately 64% appearing once. These receptors' targets are unknown. The sequenced material came from cultured CD8+ T cells derived from PBMCs. These receptors were obtained from a male donor with HIV.

The chain joins TRBV6-4 to TRBJ2-1, with 7 nucleotides matching TRBD2. This CDR3 is built from 15 residues. Losses at the gene ends were 2 bases for V and 8 bases for J; bases not matched to a gene: 9. The germline V gene has CDR1 MRHNA and CDR2 SNTAGT. CDR3 in amino acids: CASSDRAGDIDEQFF. The CDR3 coding sequence is TGTGCCAGCAGTGACAGGGCGGGAGATATCGATGAGCAGTTCTTC.

This clone was seen more than once but under ten times. The rearrangement joins TRBV9 to TRBJ2-7, with 8 bases that match TRBD1. V shed 4 bases and J 5 bases; nucleotides not matched to a gene: 5. Germline CDR1 reads SGDLS; CDR2 reads YYNGEE. This CDR3 has 13 amino acids. CDR3 coding DNA: TGTGCCAGCAGCTCGACAGGGGTGCACGAGCAGTACTTC. Amino acid sequence: CASSSTGVHEQYF.

The rearrangement joins TRBV27 to TRBJ2-7, with 7 bases that match TRBD2. Germline V gene data show CDR1 as MNHEY and CDR2 as SMNVEV (reference sequence). J gave up 6 bases and V 5 bases, and 4 bases lay outside the gene matches. This CDR3 has 12 residues. CDR3 nucleotide sequence: TGTGCCAGCAGTGCGGGGACTATCGAGCAGTACTTC. This codes for CASSAGTIEQYF.

The rearrangement uses TRBV5-5 and TRBJ1-1; 9 bases agree with TRBD1. This CDR3 has 13 residues. The germline CDR1 and CDR2 sequences are SGHKS and YYEKEE (reference sequence). Germline trimming cut 5 bases from V and 3 bases from J; bases unmatched to any gene: 2. The CDR3 DNA reads TGTGCCAGCAGTCGGACAGGGGACACTGAAGCTTTCTTT. It translates to CASSRTGDTEAFF.

The J gene is TRBJ1-1, the V gene TRBV7-9, with no clear D. V lost 1 base and J lost 1, with 4 bases in between. There are 13 residues in the CDR3. Germline V gene lookup returns CDR1 SEHNR and CDR2 FQNEAQ (reference sequence). CDR3 in amino acids: CASSLDRNTEAFF. The CDR3 region has the DNA TGTGCCAGCAGCTTAGACAGGAACACTGAAGCTTTCTTT.

J is TRBJ1-2 and V is TRBV5-8; 7 bases agree with TRBD1. CDR1 and CDR2 (germline): SGHTS, YDEGEE. The CDR3 sequence is 12 residues long. Trimming took 4 bases from V and 8 from J; bases not matched to a gene: 5. This CDR3 reads CASSPGTVGYTF. CDR3 coding DNA: TGTGCCAGCAGCCCTGGGACAGTCGGCTACACCTTC. Looking up the rest from reference TRBV5-8 and TRBJ1-2 gives the full variable domain: EAGVTQSPTHLIKTRGQQATLRCSPISGHTSVYWYQQALGLGLQFLLWYDEGEERNRGNFPPRFSGRQFPNYSSELNVNALELEDSALYLCASSPGTVGYTFGSGTRLTVV.

The table lists this clone with a few counts. The chain uses TRBV4-2 and TRBJ1-2, with 7 bases lining up with TRBD1. Germline V gene lookup returns CDR1 LGHNA and CDR2 YNFKEQ. CDR3 length: 14 amino acids. J lost 4 bases, V lost 1 base, and 3 bases had no gene match. CDR3: CASSQVRDSYGYTF. The CDR3 coding sequence is TGTGCCAGCAGCCAAGTGAGGGACAGCTATGGCTACACCTTC.

J is TRBJ2-1 and V is TRBV14, with D unclear. Germline V lookup: CDR1 SGHDN, CDR2 FVKESK. V was cut by 0 bases and J by 2 bases, with 8 bases left in between. This CDR3 region has 15 residues. Written as DNA, the CDR3 is TGTGCCAGCAGCCAAGATCGGAAGCCCTACAATGAGCAGTTCTTC. Amino acids: CASSQDRKPYNEQFF.

The V gene is TRBV6-6, the J gene TRBJ1-5, with 8 bases aligning to TRBD1. V lost 6 bases, J lost 7 bases, and 8 bases stayed unmatched. CDR1 MNHNY and CDR2 SVGAGI come from the germline V gene (reference sequence). The CDR3 consists of 14 residues. Here the CDR3 DNA reads TGTGCCAGCAGATCCGGACAGGGAAAACAGCCCCAGCATTTT. It is translated as CASRSGQGKQPQHF.

The V gene is TRBV7-8, the J gene TRBJ1-2; D is uncertain. The ends were cut back, 4 bases at V and 6 bases at J, with 15 bases in the middle. This CDR3 contains 14 residues. The germline CDR1 and CDR2 sequences are SGHVS and FQNEAQ. The CDR3 bases are TGTGCCAGCAGCTCCCAGAGTCCTGGGCATGGCTACACCTTC. Amino acids: CASSSQSPGHGYTF.

This clone was seen a single time. This chain uses TRBV7-9 with TRBJ2-1; D gene uncertain. In germline, CDR1 is SEHNR, CDR2 FQNEAQ (reference sequence). The CDR3 has 12 residues. The V end lost 5 bases, the J end lost 7 bases, and 9 bases lay between the germline ends. The CDR3 sequence is CASSPLWNEQFF. CDR3 bases: TGTGCCAGCAGCCCCCTCTGGAATGAGCAGTTCTTC.

The rearrangement links TRBV19 to TRBJ1-5; 7 positions agree with TRBD1. The CDR3 runs to 15 residues. Germline lookup yields CDR1 LNHDA and CDR2 SQIVND (reference sequence). Trimming removed 9 bases from V and 4 bases from J; junction bases left unmatched: 12. CDR3 nucleotide sequence: TGTGCCAGCTCTCCTGACAGGGTCGGGAATCAGCCCCAGCATTTT. It yields the protein CASSPDRVGNQPQHF. Combining the CDR3 with reference TRBV19 and TRBJ1-5 gives the whole variable domain DGGITQSPKYLFRKEGQNVTLSCEQNLNHDAMYWYRQDPGQGLRLIYYSQIVNDFQKGDIAEGYSVSREKKESFPLTVTSAQKNPTAFYLCASSPDRVGNQPQHFGDGTRLSIL.

CDR3 coding DNA: TGCGCCAGCAGTGACTCCACGGCTGAGACCCAGTACTTC. It yields the protein CASSDSTAETQYF. The chain joins TRBV10-1 to TRBJ2-5; no clear D gene. Looked up from germline, CDR1 is WNHNN and CDR2 is SYGVQD (reference sequence). This CDR3 is 13 amino acids long. V lost 3 bases and J 5 bases, leaving 10 bases between the germline ends.

The CDR3 DNA is TGTGCCAGCAGCCCGGAGATGAACACCGGGGAGCTGTTTTTT. This codes for CASSPEMNTGELFF. The rearrangement links TRBV5-4 to TRBJ2-2; D remains ambiguous. The CDR3 contains 14 residues. Germline V gene sequence: CDR1 SGHNT, CDR2 YYREEE (reference sequence). The V end was cut by 4 bases, the J end by 1 base, with 8 bases between.

The V gene is TRBV19, the J gene TRBJ2-1, with 8 nucleotides matching TRBD2. CDR1 is LNHDA, CDR2 SQIVND, per germline (reference sequence). V was pared by 5 bases and J by 3 bases, with 6 bases of the junction left unmatched. The CDR3 loop spans 15 amino acids. Here the CDR3 reads CASSPSGPHYNEQFF. For the CDR3, the DNA is TGTGCCAGTAGTCCTAGCGGGCCGCACTACAATGAGCAGTTCTTC.

This clone was found once. The rearrangement links TRBV28 to TRBJ2-1; 8 positions agree with TRBD2. Germline-derived CDR1 and CDR2 are MDHEN and SYDVKM. Trimming took 1 base from V and 6 from J; bases not matched to a gene: 8. This CDR3 contains 16 residues. The CDR3 protein is CASSLLAEREFNEQFF. CDR3 DNA: TGTGCCAGCAGTTTATTGGCGGAGCGGGAGTTCAATGAGCAGTTCTTC.

V gene TRBV27 combines with J gene TRBJ2-1; D perhaps matches TRBD2 (5 bases). Germline CDR1 and CDR2: MNHEY and SMNVEV (reference sequence). The germline V and J ends were trimmed by 0 bases and 4 bases, with 13 bases remaining between them. The CDR3 has 16 residues. CDR3 loop: CASSLSGLMPYNEQFF. In DNA form, the CDR3 reads TGTGCCAGCAGTTTATCCGGACTGATGCCTTACAATGAGCAGTTCTTC.

This chain links TRBV27 with TRBJ2-1; TRBD2 agrees at 7 bases. The trim removed 5 bases at V and 0 bases at J, leaving 13 bases unmatched. The CDR3 is made up of 18 amino acids. Germline V CDR1 and CDR2: MNHEY, SMNVEV (reference sequence). The CDR3 region has the DNA TGTGCCAGCAGTCCCCCCCCCGGGACTATCAGCTCCTACAATGAGCAGTTCTTC. This gives the protein CASSPPPGTISSYNEQFF.

This clone was seen a single time. The chain uses TRBV28 and TRBJ2-2; 10 bases line up with TRBD2. V was clipped by 6 bases and J by 4 bases; unmatched bases: 8. Germline CDR1 and CDR2: MDHEN and SYDVKM. The length of the CDR3 is 16 residues. The CDR3 spells CASRRILAGFTGELFF. CDR3 in DNA: TGTGCCAGCAGACGTATACTAGCGGGATTCACCGGGGAGCTGTTTTTT. The full variable domain, rest sourced from reference TRBV28 and TRBJ2-2, is DVKVTQSSRYLVKRTGEKVFLECVQDMDHENMFWYRQDPGLGLRLIYFSYDVKMKEKGDIPEGYSVSREKKERFSLILESASTNQTSMYLCASRRILAGFTGELFFGEGSRLTVL.

This rearrangement joins TRBV4-3 to TRBJ2-1, with D possibly being TRBD2 (6 bases). The CDR3 contains 17 residues. The ends were cut back, 1 base at V and 7 bases at J, with 20 bases in the middle. Germline V gene data show CDR1 as LGHNA and CDR2 as YSLEER. The CDR3 loop is CASSQAGDLDLLNEQFF. The CDR3 bases are TGCGCCAGCAGCCAAGCGGGGGACCTTGACCTTTTGAATGAGCAGTTCTTC.